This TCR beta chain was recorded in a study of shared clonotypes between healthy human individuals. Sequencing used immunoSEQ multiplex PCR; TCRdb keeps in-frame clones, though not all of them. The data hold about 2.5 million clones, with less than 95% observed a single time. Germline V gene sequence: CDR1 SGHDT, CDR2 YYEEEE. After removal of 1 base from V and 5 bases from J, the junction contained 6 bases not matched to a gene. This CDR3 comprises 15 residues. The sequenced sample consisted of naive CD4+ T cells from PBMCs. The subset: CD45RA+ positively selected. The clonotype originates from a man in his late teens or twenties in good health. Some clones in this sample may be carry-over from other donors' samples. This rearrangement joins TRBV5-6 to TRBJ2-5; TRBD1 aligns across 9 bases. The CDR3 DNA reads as TGTGCCAGCAGCTTGTTACAGGGGGCCTCGGAGACCCAGTACTTC. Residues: CASSLLQGASETQYF.